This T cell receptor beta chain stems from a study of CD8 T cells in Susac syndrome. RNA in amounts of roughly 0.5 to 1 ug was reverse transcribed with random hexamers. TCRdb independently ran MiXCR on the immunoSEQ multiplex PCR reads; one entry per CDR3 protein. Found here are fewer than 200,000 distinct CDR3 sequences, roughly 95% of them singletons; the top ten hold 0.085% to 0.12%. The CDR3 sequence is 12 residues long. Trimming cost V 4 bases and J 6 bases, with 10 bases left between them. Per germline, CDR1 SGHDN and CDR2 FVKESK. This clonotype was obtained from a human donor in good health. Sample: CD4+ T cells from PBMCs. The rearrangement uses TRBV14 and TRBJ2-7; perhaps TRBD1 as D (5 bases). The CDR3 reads CASSRVGVEQYF. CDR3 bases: TGTGCCAGCAGCCGAGTAGGGGTCGAGCAGTACTTC.